Shown below are 21 T cell receptor beta chains from a single sample sequenced in a study of blood T cell repertoires in COVID-19. Using immunoSEQ multiplex PCR, the repertoire was profiled, and TCRdb retains in-frame clones only, with some absent. This table holds under 250,000 clones, 83% found once. Sample: peripheral blood. The receptors here all came from a woman between 40 and 55 years old with active or convalescent COVID-19.

The chain uses TRBV11-3 and TRBJ1-2; D call uncertain. Germline V gives CDR1 SGHNT, CDR2 YENEEA. V lost 4 bases, J lost 0 bases, and 21 bases lay in between. The CDR3 covers 18 residues. The DNA of the CDR3 is TGTGCCAGCAGCTCCCAAAGGGTTGGAGAGGGCGCTAACTATGGCTACACCTTC. It specifies CASSSQRVGEGANYGYTF.

Points on this clone: The sample has other DNA sequences that encode this CDR3 too. The chain couples TRBV2 to TRBJ1-3; no reliable D call. The CDR3 is 13 residues long. V lost 3 bases and J 2 bases, leaving 5 bases between the germline ends. The germline CDR1 and CDR2 sequences are SNHLY and FYNNEI. CDR3 coding DNA: TGTGCCAGCAGTGATTCTCCTGGAAACACCATATATTTT. This sequence encodes CASSDSPGNTIYF.

J is TRBJ2-3 and V is TRBV9, with D possibly TRBD1 on 5 matching bases. The CDR3 totals 15 residues. The V gene's germline CDR1 is SGDLS and CDR2 YYNGEE. V was cut by 4 bases and J by 5 bases, with 17 bases left in between. CDR3 in amino acids: CASSPDTHTKDTQYF. In DNA, the CDR3 is TGTGCCAGCAGCCCGGACACACACACCAAAGATACGCAGTATTTT.

The chain has TRBV9 and TRBJ1-2; 8 nucleotides match TRBD1. There are 14 residues in the CDR3. CDR1 and CDR2 (germline): SGDLS, YYNGEE. Losses at the gene ends were 2 bases for V and 5 bases for J; bases not matched to a gene: 5. CDR3 sequence reads: CASSVGTGAYGYTF. The CDR3, as DNA: TGTGCCAGCAGCGTTGGGACAGGTGCTTATGGCTACACCTTC.

This chain joins TRBV5-6 and TRBJ2-7; 10 bases agree with TRBD1. V trimming: 4 bases; J trimming: 1 base; junction bases outside the gene matches: 11. The CDR3 runs to 17 residues. Germline loops: CDR1 SGHDT, CDR2 YYEEEE. In DNA, the CDR3 is TGTGCCAGCAGCCATCCGTGGGGACAGGGGTCGTCCTACGAGCAGTACTTC. Amino acid sequence: CASSHPWGQGSSYEQYF.

The V and J genes are TRBV4-1 and TRBJ2-5; TRBD2 matches 8 bases. The CDR3 extends over 17 amino acids. From germline, CDR1 is MGHRA and CDR2 YSYEKL. The V gene end was trimmed by 4 bases and the J gene end by 5 bases; junction bases not matched to a gene: 15. The CDR3 DNA is TGCGCCAGCAGCCCAACCGAGCGGGAGCCTACCAGGGAGACCCAGTACTTC. It specifies CASSPTEREPTRETQYF.

The chain links TRBV5-1 to TRBJ1-2; D gene uncertain. V lost 0 bases, J lost 3 bases, and 15 bases lay in between. The CDR3 is made up of 16 amino acids. Germline V gene sequence: CDR1 SGHRS, CDR2 YFSETQ. CDR3 sequence reads: CASSLESAARHYGYTF. In DNA, the CDR3 is TGCGCCAGCAGCTTGGAGTCTGCGGCCAGACACTATGGCTACACCTTC. Complete variable domain (other parts from reference TRBV5-1 and TRBJ1-2): KAGVTQTPRYLIKTRGQQVTLSCSPISGHRSVSWYQQTPGQGLQFLFEYFSETQRNKGNFPGRFSGRQFSNSRSEMNVSTLELGDSALYLCASSLESAARHYGYTFGSGTRLTVV.

This clone has more than one count but fewer than ten. The CDR3 bases are TGTGCCAGCAGCCCACGTCCGATTGGGACAGGGGCCGAGCAGTACTTC. Amino acids: CASSPRPIGTGAEQYF. V usage is TRBV7-2 and J usage is TRBJ2-7; 10 nucleotides line up with TRBD1. The CDR3 runs to 16 residues. V gave up 5 bases and J gave up 6 bases; unmatched junction bases: 13. Germline V gene lookup returns CDR1 SGHTA and CDR2 FQGNSA.

A note on this clone: The sample holds other DNA sequences that translate to the same CDR3. The chain is built from TRBV28 and TRBJ2-7, with TRBD1 matching over 9 bases. The germline V gene has CDR1 MDHEN and CDR2 SYDVKM. V lost 6 bases, J lost 2 bases, and 8 bases stayed unmatched. The CDR3 contains 15 residues. The CDR3 bases are TGTGCCAGCAGCTCCCCGGGACAGGGTGCCTACGAGCAGTACTTC. Residues: CASSSPGQGAYEQYF.

This chain links TRBV5-6 with TRBJ1-4, with 8 bases that match TRBD1. Per germline, CDR1 SGHDT and CDR2 YYEEEE. Losses at the gene ends were 0 bases for V and 8 bases for J; bases not matched to a gene: 9. This CDR3 has 16 amino acids. CDR3: CASSLAPGTGWEKLFF. In nucleotides, the CDR3 is TGTGCCAGCAGCTTGGCACCCGGGACAGGATGGGAAAAACTGTTTTTT.

This chain uses TRBV7-2 with TRBJ1-1, with 7 positions matching TRBD1. CDR1 and CDR2 from the germline V gene are SGHTA and FQGNSA. This CDR3 has 12 amino acids. J was trimmed by 6 bases and V by 8 bases; bases with no gene match: 6. CDR3 loop: CASALGGAEAFF. The CDR3 DNA reads as TGTGCCAGCGCCTTAGGGGGCGCTGAAGCTTTCTTT.

The chain combines TRBV9 with TRBJ1-6; 8 bases fit TRBD1. With V trimmed by 2 bases and J by 2 bases, 0 bases remained unmatched. CDR3 length: 15 residues. Looked up from germline, CDR1 is SGDLS and CDR2 is YYNGEE. As DNA, the CDR3 is TGTGCCAGCAGCGTGGACAGGGCCTATAATTCACCCCTCCACTTT. Translating it yields CASSVDRAYNSPLHF.

The genes are TRBV7-6 and TRBJ2-5; TRBD2 aligns across 8 bases. The CDR3 runs to 16 residues. The germline gives CDR1 SGHVS, CDR2 FNYEAQ. The ends lost 1 base at V and 2 bases at J; junction bases unmatched: 6. This CDR3 reads CASSLDGREAQETQYF. The CDR3 region has the DNA TGTGCCAGCAGCTTAGATGGGCGGGAGGCTCAAGAGACCCAGTACTTC.

The chain is built from TRBV5-1 and TRBJ1-2; no reliable D call. V was cut by 0 bases and J by 8 bases, with 11 bases left in between. There are 13 residues in the CDR3. Germline V gene data show CDR1 as SGHRS and CDR2 as YFSETQ. CDR3 nucleotide sequence: TGCGCCAGCAGCTTGGATGATATCTACGGCTACACCTTC. Translated, it gives CASSLDDIYGYTF.

This sequence joins TRBV9 and TRBJ1-2, with 11 bases matching TRBD1. This CDR3 contains 16 residues. Losses at the gene ends were 4 bases for V and 6 bases for J; bases not matched to a gene: 11. From germline, CDR1 is SGDLS and CDR2 YYNGEE. CDR3 sequence: CASSTSLPGQGDGYTF. The CDR3 coding sequence is TGTGCCAGCAGCACCTCCTTACCGGGACAGGGGGATGGCTACACCTTC.

The chain has TRBV28 and TRBJ2-2; the match to TRBD1 covers 7 bases. The length of the CDR3 is 13 residues. Germline trimming cut 10 bases from V and 0 bases from J; bases unmatched to any gene: 2. Germline CDR1 MDHEN, CDR2 SYDVKM. The CDR3: CATGTANTGELFF. CDR3 nucleotide sequence: TGTGCCACCGGGACAGCGAACACCGGGGAGCTGTTTTTT.

V usage is TRBV5-3 and J usage is TRBJ1-2; D might be TRBD1 (6 bases). TRBV5-3 is labeled an ORF, and its function is uncertain. V was shortened by 3 bases and J by 4 bases, with 13 bases between the two germline ends. This CDR3 region has 14 residues. The CDR3 DNA follows: TGTGCCAGAAGCTGTTATGACAGGCCCTATGGCTACACCTTC. Its protein is CARSCYDRPYGYTF.

The rearrangement links TRBV28 to TRBJ1-3; no definite D call. V was shortened by 9 bases and J by 2 bases, with 26 bases between the two germline ends. CDR3 length equals 18 residues. CDR1 is MDHEN, CDR2 SYDVKM, per germline. The CDR3 coding sequence is TGTGCCAGGTCGGAGAACCCGACGGTGAGAAGGACTGGAAACACCATATATTTT. Translation: CARSENPTVRRTGNTIYF.

V and J are TRBV6-2 or TRBV6-3 and TRBJ1-2; 7 nucleotides agree with TRBD1. This CDR3 comprises 13 residues. V trimming: 6 bases; J trimming: 5 bases; junction bases outside the gene matches: 6. Germline loops: CDR1 MNHEY, CDR2 SVGEGT. The CDR3 DNA sequence: TGTGCCAGCAGCCTAACAGGGGCATATGGCTACACCTTC. This sequence encodes CASSLTGAYGYTF.

The CDR3 protein is CASSLNFAAKNEQFF. The CDR3 coding sequence is TGTGCCAGCAGCTTAAATTTTGCGGCGAAAAATGAGCAGTTCTTC. The rearrangement links TRBV11-3 to TRBJ2-1; D is unresolved. Germline V gene data show CDR1 as SGHNT and CDR2 as YENEEA. The CDR3 has 15 amino acids. Trimming took 2 bases from V and 7 from J, leaving 15 bases between them.

In this sample, this clone turned up once. This CDR3 is CASGVTGDTQYF. The CDR3 coding sequence is TGTGCCAGCGGCGTTACGGGAGATACGCAGTATTTT. This chain connects TRBV12-3 or TRBV12-4 to TRBJ2-3; D uncertain. Trimming stripped 8 bases from V and 5 bases from J, with 11 bases between. CDR3 length equals 12 residues.